The TCR beta chain described here comes from a study of cytomegalovirus exposure and HLA in healthy donors (dated by TCRdb to the late 2010s). As for the study more broadly: According to an earlier analysis of around 600 of the donors, about 179 million T cells yielded approximately 120 million unique TCR beta sequences and about 300 Gb of sequence data. About 300 gigabases of sequencing data and tens of millions of unique TCR sequences were included in an early release covering about 700 HLA-typed donors. Among the roughly 400 genotyped donors, around 79% belonged to the genetic ancestry cluster associated with self-reported Caucasian donors. The study aimed to test whether cataloging public T cell receptors could reveal signatures of past pathogen exposure. The study used immunosequencing to profile the T cell repertoires of 666 subjects and linked those repertoires to cytomegalovirus serostatus. Besides the first cohort of 550 to 750 subjects, a separate validation cohort made up of 120 different subjects was used. High-throughput TCR immunosequencing, statistical association of individual TCRs with disease status, and machine learning were combined to predict cytomegalovirus infection status. A later analysis re-examined previously published TCR beta repertoires from about 700 donors and added high-resolution HLA genotyping to investigate patterns of TCR occurrence. The later analysis used no new phenotypic data to find candidate immune exposures, relying instead on TCR beta sequences and their occurrence across donors. In an earlier analysis of 587 of the donors, high-throughput TCR beta sequencing was used to judge whether each TCR beta V gene segment behaved as functional or pseudogenic. Donor age, sex, ethnicity and CMV serostatus were collected together with the repertoire data. A later genetic analysis took genome-wide SNP genotypes for about three fifths of the 666 donors and used that subset as a discovery cohort. Every discovery cohort repertoire had been produced on one sequencing platform. Both class I and class II loci were covered by HLA typing, at four-digit resolution. The number of donors typed differed by locus, with 629-630 for A, B, C, DRB1 and DQB1, 522 for DQA1, about 610 for DPA1, and roughly 450 for DPB1. About 5 DR-DQ haplotypes were handled as single units for association and clustering, since linkage in the cohort was strong. Among some 410 genotyped donors of the cohort, an average of around 240,000 unique TCR beta nucleotide sequences were sequenced per donor, around 18% of them non-productive.

The library was generated by the immunoSEQ multiplex PCR assay. A mixture of 60 forward primers for TCR Vbeta segments and 13 reverse primers for TCR Jbeta segments was used in the multiplex PCR. The CDR3 region of rearranged TCR beta genes was amplified from genomic DNA by a multiplex PCR assay. On the Illumina HiSeq System, the amplified TCR beta libraries were sequenced as 87-base-pair reads. The study's own analysis went as follows. In a later analysis, about 80 million unique TCR beta chains were counted across the 500 to 850 repertoires, and roughly 10 million of these chains were shared by at least two donors. Raw reads were error-corrected and collapsed into unique sequences with a nearest-neighbor algorithm that merged closely related sequences to remove PCR and sequencing errors. Alignment of CDR3 sequences to IMGT reference sequences was used to assign V, D and J gene segments. For a sequence to be retained, a match of at least six nucleotides was required to both a V gene segment and a J gene segment. Rearrangements were called productive when the CDR3 lacked stop codons and stayed in frame with V and J; all others were non-productive. CDR3 was defined by IMGT convention, running from the second conserved V-encoded cysteine to the conserved J-encoded phenylalanine. The earlier analysis of some 600 of the donors excluded sequences that lacked an unambiguous match to a single V gene segment. An earlier analysis of about 590 of the donors classified V segments as functional when productive rearrangements were above 56.7% and as segregating when the standard deviation between donors was above 5%. A statistical classification framework was developed to diagnose cytomegalovirus status using the catalog of TCR beta chain sequences. In a later analysis, V and J genes were assigned by comparing TCR nucleotide sequences against IMGT/GENE-DB human TR gene sequences. A later analysis assigned CDR3 sequences and most-parsimonious VDJ recombination scenarios with the TCRdist pipeline. In a later analysis, each TCR beta chain was defined by its CDR3 amino acid sequence together with its V-gene family, and reads lacking a unique V-gene family were excluded. As a way to deal with suspected cross-contamination and a sequencing artifact, a later analysis dropped nearly 600 nucleotide sequences that were highly shared and had low generation probability. For each public chain, a later analysis derived a clonal expansion index from normalized ranks of inferred template counts within each repertoire. In a later analysis, generation probabilities were computed with a VDJ recombination model fitted to out-of-frame rearrangements, and the resulting probabilities were checked against IGoR. In a later analysis, hypergeometric tests were used to score TCR-TCR, TCR-HLA and TCR-CMV co-occurrence, with a repertoire-size bias correction applied to TCR pairs. To estimate false discovery rates, a later analysis permuted the HLA or CMV assignments 20 times. In a later analysis, co-occurring TCRs were grouped using DBSCAN, and TCRdist sequence similarity was added for clustering within HLA-allele-positive subsets. Co-occurrence clustering excluded repertoires with fewer than 30,000 or more than 120,000 public chains, plus five with anomalous nucleotide sharing. What TCRdb holds here is the immuneACCESS table cut down to in-frame rearrangements. Part of the clones is not present; checked against another copy, under half of the missing clones reflect an unresolved V gene, and the others are unexplained. V and J calls plus clone size are reproduced from that table; the DNA served to infer D and trimming. The sample has about 93,000 clones on record, about 81% of them singletons. Roughly 3% of the sample is held by the ten biggest clonotypes.

The germline V gene provides CDR1 SGHNT and CDR2 YENEEA. V sheds 1 base and J sheds 1 base, leaving 14 bases between their ends. The CDR3 contains 17 residues, cysteine and phenylalanine counted. The retained sequence is limited to the CDR3, 51 bases, with the frame set at the first base. Results and caveats for the whole study, not just this receptor: Most TCR sequences were observed very rarely across donors, whereas some public TCRs were present in many individuals. Because HLA typing was missing for some donors at each locus, association tests included only the typed subset. The presence/absence analyses assumed that sequencing depth was roughly uniform across donors, and that assumption may not be true. A later analysis reported that several top co-occurrence clusters appeared linked to parvovirus B19, influenza, CMV and Epstein-Barr virus. When HLA alleles, especially DR and DQ, strongly co-occurred, attributing TCR associations to individual alleles was difficult. Because counts were too low, roughly 16 rarely observed V segments, including chromosome 9 orphons, were left out of the earlier analysis of some 600 of the donors. The study gave a list of under 200 TCR beta chains associated with cytomegalovirus. In a later analysis, the rate of TCR association differed among HLA loci, with DRB1 alleles having the most associated TCRs and HLA-C alleles having the fewest. Compared with equally common non-associated chains, HLA-associated TCR beta chains in a later analysis were more clonally expanded and had lower generation probabilities. According to a later analysis, most CMV-associated TCR beta chains appeared to be HLA-restricted, and the HLA associations seemed to be driven largely by CMV exposure. V-gene and J-gene trimming of TCR beta chains was associated with a missense DCLRE1C variant in a later genetic analysis, and the association was replicated in an independent cohort. Cytomegalovirus status was reported to be diagnosed by the classifier with high specificity and sensitivity in both the original and validation cohorts. According to the authors, the approach could potentially be generalized to other disease states and immunological phenotypes. A later analysis associated about 18,000 TCR beta sequences with specific HLA alleles at a false discovery rate of 0.05. Because the 87-base-pair reads could not distinguish some IMGT-functional V segments, including TRBV6-2 and TRBV6-3, those segments were excluded. CMV serostatus was the only immune exposure information available for the cohort. A group of highly shared sequence variants was considered likely to be a technical artifact of the sequencing pipeline. Correlated functional status among segregating V segments might reflect linkage disequilibrium, but an unknown experimental factor could not be ruled out. In vitro tests confirmed that three of the cytomegalovirus-associated TCR beta chains recognize cytomegalovirus antigens. This cohort had only TCR beta chains sequenced, and the lack of alpha or paired-chain data limited which features could be detected. In an earlier analysis of 587 of the donors, most TCR beta V segments appeared in productive rearrangements about 90% or about 30% of the time, broadly matching IMGT annotations. Compared with the 666-donor mean, donors in an Asian-associated ancestry cluster had fewer N-insertions in productive TCRs, according to a later genetic analysis. A further reported finding was that TCR beta sequences accurately predicted the HLA-A and HLA-B alleles for most subjects in the first cohort.

This clone appeared a few times. The clone's antigen remains unknown. Base qualities are not provided; no much larger clone lies one nucleotide away. The cohort consisted of more than 650 healthy bone marrow donors. All cohort members were sampled while nominally healthy, although unrecorded immune exposures were likely present. The donor tested CMV seronegative and was one of the 352 seronegative cohort members. Every donor gave a peripheral blood sample, and the peripheral blood mononuclear cells from that sample were used for TCR beta sequencing. The Qiagen DNeasy Blood Extraction Kit was used to extract genomic DNA from the blood cell samples.

The TCR comes from a woman in her thirties or forties in good health and CMV-seronegative. Recombination connected TRBV11-3 to TRBJ2-1, and the D gene may be TRBD2, 5 bases matching. The sequenced sample was PBMCs. The DNA sequence follows: TGTGCCAGCAGCTTAGGAAGCGGCTCTGGATCCTACAATGAGCAGTTCTTC. It specifies CASSLGSGSGSYNEQFF.